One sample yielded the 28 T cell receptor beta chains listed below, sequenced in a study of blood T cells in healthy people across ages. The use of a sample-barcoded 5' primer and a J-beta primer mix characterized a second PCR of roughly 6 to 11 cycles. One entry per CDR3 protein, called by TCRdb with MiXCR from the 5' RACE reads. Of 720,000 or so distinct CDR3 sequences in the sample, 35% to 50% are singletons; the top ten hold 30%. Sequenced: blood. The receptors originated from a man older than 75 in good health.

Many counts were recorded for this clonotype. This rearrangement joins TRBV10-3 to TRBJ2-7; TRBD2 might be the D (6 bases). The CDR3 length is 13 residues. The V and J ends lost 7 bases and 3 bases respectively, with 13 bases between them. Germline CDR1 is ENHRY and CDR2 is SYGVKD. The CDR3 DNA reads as TGTGCCATCACATCTAGCGCGAACTACGAGCAGTACTTC. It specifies CAITSSANYEQYF.

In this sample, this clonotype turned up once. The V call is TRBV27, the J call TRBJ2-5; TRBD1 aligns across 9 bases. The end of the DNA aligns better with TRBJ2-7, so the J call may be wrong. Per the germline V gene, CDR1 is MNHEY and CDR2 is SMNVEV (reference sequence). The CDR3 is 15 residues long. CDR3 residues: CASSLTGTGTNEQYF. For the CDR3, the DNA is TGTGCCAGCAGTTTAACCGGGACAGGGACGAACGAGCAGTACTTC.

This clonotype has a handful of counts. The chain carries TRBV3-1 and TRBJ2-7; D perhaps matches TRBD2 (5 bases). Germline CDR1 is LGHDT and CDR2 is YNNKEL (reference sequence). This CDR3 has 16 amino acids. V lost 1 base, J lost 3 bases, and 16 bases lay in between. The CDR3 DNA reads TGTGCCAGCAGCCAAGTTCCTAATGTCCGGGGCTACGAGCAGTACTTC. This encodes CASSQVPNVRGYEQYF.

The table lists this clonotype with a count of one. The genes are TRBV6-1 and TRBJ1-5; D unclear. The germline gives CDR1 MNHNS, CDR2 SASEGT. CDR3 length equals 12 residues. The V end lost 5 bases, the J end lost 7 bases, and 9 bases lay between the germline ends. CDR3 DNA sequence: TGTGCCAGCAGTATGACCTGGCAGCCCCAGCATTTT. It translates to CASSMTWQPQHF.

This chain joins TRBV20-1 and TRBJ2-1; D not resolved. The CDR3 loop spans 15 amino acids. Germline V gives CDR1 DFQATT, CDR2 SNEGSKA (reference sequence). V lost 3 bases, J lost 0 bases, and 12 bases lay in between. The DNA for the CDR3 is TGCAGTGCTAGCTTGGTCAGCAACTCCTACAATGAGCAGTTCTTC. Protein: CSASLVSNSYNEQFF.

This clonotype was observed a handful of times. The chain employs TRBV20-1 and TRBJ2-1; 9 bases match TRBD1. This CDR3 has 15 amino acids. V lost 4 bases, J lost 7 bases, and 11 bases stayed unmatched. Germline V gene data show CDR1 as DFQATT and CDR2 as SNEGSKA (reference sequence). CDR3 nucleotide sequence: TGCAGTGCTACCACAGGGGGCCCGAGGACTAATGAGCAGTTCTTC. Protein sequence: CSATTGGPRTNEQFF.

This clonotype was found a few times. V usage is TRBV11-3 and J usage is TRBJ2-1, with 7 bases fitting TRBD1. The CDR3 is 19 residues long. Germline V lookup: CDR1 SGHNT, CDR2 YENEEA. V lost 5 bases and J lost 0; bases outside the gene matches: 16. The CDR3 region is CASSLQVTGVGNSYNEQFF. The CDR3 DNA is TGTGCCAGCAGCCTACAAGTTACAGGGGTCGGGAACTCCTACAATGAGCAGTTCTTC.

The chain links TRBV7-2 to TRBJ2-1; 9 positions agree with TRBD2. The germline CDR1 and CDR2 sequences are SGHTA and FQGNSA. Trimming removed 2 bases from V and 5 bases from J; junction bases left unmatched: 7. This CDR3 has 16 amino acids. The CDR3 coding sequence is TGTGCCAGCAGCTTATCCCTTGCGGGAGGGGACAATGAGCAGTTCTTC. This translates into CASSLSLAGGDNEQFF.

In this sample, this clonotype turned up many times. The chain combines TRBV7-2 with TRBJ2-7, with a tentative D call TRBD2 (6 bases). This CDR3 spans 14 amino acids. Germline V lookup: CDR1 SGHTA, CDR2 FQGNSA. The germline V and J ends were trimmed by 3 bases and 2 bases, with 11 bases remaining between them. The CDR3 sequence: CASSLAGLTYEQYF. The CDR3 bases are TGTGCCAGCAGCTTGGCGGGGCTGACCTACGAGCAGTACTTC.

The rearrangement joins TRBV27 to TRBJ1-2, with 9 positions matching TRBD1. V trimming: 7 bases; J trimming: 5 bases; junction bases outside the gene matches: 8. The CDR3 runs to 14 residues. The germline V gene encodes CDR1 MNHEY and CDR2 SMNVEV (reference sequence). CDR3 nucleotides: TGTGCCAGCAAACGTTCTGGACAGGGGTATGGCTACACCTTC. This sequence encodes CASKRSGQGYGYTF.

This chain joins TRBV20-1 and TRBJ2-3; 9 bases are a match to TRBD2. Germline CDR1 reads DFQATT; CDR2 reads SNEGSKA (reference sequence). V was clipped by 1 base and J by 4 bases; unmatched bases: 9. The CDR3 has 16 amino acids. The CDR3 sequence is CSARGELAGRADTQYF. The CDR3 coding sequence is TGCAGTGCTAGAGGGGAACTAGCGGGTAGGGCAGATACGCAGTATTTT.

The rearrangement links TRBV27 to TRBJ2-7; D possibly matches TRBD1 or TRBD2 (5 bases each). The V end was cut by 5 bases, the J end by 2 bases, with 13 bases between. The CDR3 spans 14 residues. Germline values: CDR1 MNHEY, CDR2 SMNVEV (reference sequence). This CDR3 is CASSPAGTAYEQYF. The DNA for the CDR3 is TGTGCCAGCAGTCCTGCCGGGACGGCCTACGAGCAGTACTTC.

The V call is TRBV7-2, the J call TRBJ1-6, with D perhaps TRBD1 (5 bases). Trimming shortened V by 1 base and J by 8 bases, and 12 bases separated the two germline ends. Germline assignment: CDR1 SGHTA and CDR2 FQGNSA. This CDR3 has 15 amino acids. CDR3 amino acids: CASSLGQGLYSPLHF. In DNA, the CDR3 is TGTGCCAGCAGCTTAGGGCAGGGCTTGTATTCACCCCTCCACTTT.

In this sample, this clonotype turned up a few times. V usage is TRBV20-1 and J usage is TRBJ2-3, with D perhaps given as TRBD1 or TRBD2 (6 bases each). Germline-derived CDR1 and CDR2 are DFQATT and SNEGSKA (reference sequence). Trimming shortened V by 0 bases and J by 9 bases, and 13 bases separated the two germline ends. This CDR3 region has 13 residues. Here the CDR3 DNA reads TGCAGTGCTAGAGATGGTTGGGGGGCCACGCAGTATTTT. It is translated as CSARDGWGATQYF.

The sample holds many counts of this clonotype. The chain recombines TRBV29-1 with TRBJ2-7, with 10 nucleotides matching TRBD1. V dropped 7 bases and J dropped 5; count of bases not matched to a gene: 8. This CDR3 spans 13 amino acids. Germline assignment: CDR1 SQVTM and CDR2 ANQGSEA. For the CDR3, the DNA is TGCAGCGCCGGGACAGGGGTAGAAAACGAGCAGTACTTC. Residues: CSAGTGVENEQYF.

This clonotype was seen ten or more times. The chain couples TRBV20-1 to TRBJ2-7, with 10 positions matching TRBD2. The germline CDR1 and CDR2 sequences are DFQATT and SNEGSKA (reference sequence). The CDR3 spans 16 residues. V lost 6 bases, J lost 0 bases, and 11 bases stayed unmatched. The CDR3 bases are TGCAGTGCCGAGTCCTCTAGCGGGGGCCTCTCCTACGAGCAGTACTTC. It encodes CSAESSSGGLSYEQYF.

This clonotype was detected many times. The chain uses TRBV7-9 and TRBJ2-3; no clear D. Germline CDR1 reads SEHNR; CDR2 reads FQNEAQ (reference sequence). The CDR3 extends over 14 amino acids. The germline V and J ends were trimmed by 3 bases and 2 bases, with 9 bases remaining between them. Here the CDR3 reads CASSFAGFTDTQYF. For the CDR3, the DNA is TGTGCCAGCAGCTTTGCCGGATTCACAGATACGCAGTATTTT. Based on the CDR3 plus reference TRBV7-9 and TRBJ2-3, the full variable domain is DTGVSQNPRHKITKRGQNVTFRCDPISEHNRLYWYRQTLGQGPEFLTYFQNEAQLEKSRLLSDRFSAERPKGSFSTLEIQRTEQGDSAMYLCASSFAGFTDTQYFGPGTRLTVL.

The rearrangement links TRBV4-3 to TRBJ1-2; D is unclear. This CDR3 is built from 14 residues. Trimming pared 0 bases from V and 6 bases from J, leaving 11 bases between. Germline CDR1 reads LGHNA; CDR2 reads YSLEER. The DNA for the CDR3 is TGCGCCAGCAGCCAAGATTTAAAGGGCAATGGCTACACCTTC. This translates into CASSQDLKGNGYTF.

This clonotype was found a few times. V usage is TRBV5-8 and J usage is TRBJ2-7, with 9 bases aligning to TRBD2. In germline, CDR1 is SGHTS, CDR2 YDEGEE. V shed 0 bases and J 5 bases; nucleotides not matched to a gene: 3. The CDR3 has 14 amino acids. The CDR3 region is CASSLGGTSHEQYF. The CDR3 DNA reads TGTGCCAGCAGCTTGGGGGGGACTAGCCACGAGCAGTACTTC.

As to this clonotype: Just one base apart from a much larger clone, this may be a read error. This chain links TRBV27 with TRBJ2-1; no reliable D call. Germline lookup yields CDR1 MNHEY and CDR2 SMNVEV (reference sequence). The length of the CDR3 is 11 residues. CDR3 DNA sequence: TGTGTCAGCATTTTTAGACGTGAGCAGTTCTTC. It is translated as CVSIFRREQFF.

CDR3 sequence (DNA): TGTGCCAGCAGCTCTCGGACAGGGGACGAGAGTGGCTACACCTTC. Translated, it gives CASSSRTGDESGYTF. The chain is built from TRBV7-2 and TRBJ1-2; 9 bases align to TRBD1. The CDR3 contains 15 residues. Germline V gene data show CDR1 as SGHTA and CDR2 as FQGNSA. The V segment lost 4 bases and the J segment 7 bases; nucleotides outside the gene matches: 10. The full variable domain, in which reference TRBV7-2 and TRBJ1-2 provide the parts outside the CDR3, is GAGVSQSPSNKVTEKGKDVELRCDPISGHTALYWYRQSLGQGLEFLIYFQGNSAPDKSGLPSDRFSAERTGGSVSTLTIQRTQQEDSAVYLCASSSRTGDESGYTFGSGTRLTVV.

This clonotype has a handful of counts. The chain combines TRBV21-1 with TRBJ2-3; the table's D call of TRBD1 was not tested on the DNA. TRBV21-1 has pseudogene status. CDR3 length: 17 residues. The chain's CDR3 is CASSKGGTPPLTDTQYF. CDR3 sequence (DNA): TGTGCCAGCAGCAAAGGGGGGACTCCCCCCCTCACAGATACGCAGTATTTT.

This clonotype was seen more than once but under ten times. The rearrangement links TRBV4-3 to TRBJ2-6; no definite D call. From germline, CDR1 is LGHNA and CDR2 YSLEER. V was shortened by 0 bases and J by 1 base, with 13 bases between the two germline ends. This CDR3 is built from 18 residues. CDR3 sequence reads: CASSQDLFSLSGANVLTF. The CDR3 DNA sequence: TGCGCCAGCAGCCAAGATCTGTTCTCCTTATCTGGGGCCAACGTCCTGACTTTC.

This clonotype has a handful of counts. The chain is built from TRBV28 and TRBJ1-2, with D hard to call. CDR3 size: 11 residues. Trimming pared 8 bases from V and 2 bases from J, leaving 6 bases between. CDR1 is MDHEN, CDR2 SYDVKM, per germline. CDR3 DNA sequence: TGTGCCAGCGGAAGAAACTATGGCTACACCTTC. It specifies CASGRNYGYTF.

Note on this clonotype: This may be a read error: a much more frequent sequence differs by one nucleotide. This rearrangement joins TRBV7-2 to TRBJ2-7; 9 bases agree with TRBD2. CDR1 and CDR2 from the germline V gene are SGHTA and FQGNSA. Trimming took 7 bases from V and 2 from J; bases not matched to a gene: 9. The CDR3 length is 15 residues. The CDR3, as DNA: TGTGCCAGCACCGCTCGAGCGGGAGGTACCTACGAGCAGTACTTC. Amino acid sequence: CASTARAGGTYEQYF.

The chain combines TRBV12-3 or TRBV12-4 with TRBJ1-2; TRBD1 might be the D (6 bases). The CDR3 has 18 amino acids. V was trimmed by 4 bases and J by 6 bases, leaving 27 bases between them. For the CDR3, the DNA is TGTGCCAGCAGTTCCCCTCCAAGCCAGGGGCAAACTTTTAATGGCTACACCTTC. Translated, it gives CASSSPPSQGQTFNGYTF.

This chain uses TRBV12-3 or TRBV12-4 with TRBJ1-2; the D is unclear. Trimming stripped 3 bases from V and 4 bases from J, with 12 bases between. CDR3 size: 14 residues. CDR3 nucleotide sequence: TGTGCCAGCAGTTTTTTGGGCCGGGGCTATGGCTACACCTTC. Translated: CASSFLGRGYGYTF.

The CDR3 DNA reads TGTGCCAGCAGTTACTCGACTAGCGGGAGGCACAGCACAGATACGCAGTATTTT. It codes for CASSYSTSGRHSTDTQYF. This chain uses TRBV6-2 or TRBV6-3 with TRBJ2-3; 13 positions agree with TRBD2. Germline CDR1 is MNHEY and CDR2 is SVGEGT. V lost 0 bases, J lost 0 bases, and 3 bases stayed unmatched. CDR3 length: 18 amino acids.